This T cell receptor beta chain was captured in a study of shared clonotypes between healthy human individuals. Study context: Aged 18 to 49, the donors were a couple of women and a few men.

For this clone: This likely came from a read error, as a far larger clone is one base away. The same CDR3 arises from other DNA sequences in this sample as well.

Unsorted PBMC replicate PCRs drew on around 270 ng DNA, representing some 32,000 T cell genomes. Spread over ten immunoSEQ deep assay plates, unsorted PBMC DNA underwent sequencing. Assay used: immunoSEQ multiplex PCR; TCRdb lists only in-frame clones, some missing. The data show some 530,000 clones, 60% to 80% seen once. The TCR originated in a woman aged 40 to 50 in good health. Some clones in this sample may be carry-over from other donors' samples. Source material: PBMCs.

CDR3 residues: CASSYSPSGNYEQYF. The CDR3 DNA follows: TGTGCCAGCAGTTATTCGCCTAGCGGGAACTACGAACAGTACTTC. V and J are TRBV6-5 and TRBJ2-7, with 9 bases identical to TRBD2. This CDR3 contains 15 residues. Germline V lookup: CDR1 MNHEY, CDR2 SVGAGI.